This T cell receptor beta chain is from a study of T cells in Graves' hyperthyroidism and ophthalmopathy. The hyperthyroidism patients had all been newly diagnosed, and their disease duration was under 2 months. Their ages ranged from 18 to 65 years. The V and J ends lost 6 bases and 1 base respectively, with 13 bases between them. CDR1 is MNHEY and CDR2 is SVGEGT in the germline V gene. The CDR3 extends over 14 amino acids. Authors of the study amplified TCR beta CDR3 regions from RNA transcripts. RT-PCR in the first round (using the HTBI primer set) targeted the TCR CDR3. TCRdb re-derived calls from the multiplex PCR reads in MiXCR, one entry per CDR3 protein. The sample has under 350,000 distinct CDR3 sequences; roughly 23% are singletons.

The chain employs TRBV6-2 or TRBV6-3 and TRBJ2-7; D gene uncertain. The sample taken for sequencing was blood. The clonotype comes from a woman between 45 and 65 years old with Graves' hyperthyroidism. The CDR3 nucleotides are TGTGCCAGCAGCCGGCCGACCAGATCCTACGAGCAGTACTTC. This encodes CASSRPTRSYEQYF.